The T cell receptor (beta chain) under discussion was sequenced for a study of cytomegalovirus exposure and HLA in healthy donors. Study-wide context: The roughly 670 first-cohort repertoires shared a platform with the approximately 120 validation repertoires, as reported in a later analysis. Study results and caveats: For most TCR sequences rarity was the rule, although some public TCRs occurred in many donors. It was reportedly the case that the classifier diagnosed cytomegalovirus status with high specificity and sensitivity. Altogether, some 170 TCR beta chains were recorded as cytomegalovirus-associated.

This clone was recorded once. What it binds is unknown. CDR1 and CDR2 (germline): MDHEN, SYDVKM. CDR3 length equals 15 residues. With 3 bases clipped from V and 0 bases from J, the junction kept 2 bases outside the gene matches. Clones were read by immunoSEQ multiplex PCR, and TCRdb kept only the in-frame ones, dropping some. The sample has approximately 200,000 clones; 88% are singletons. Sample: PBMCs. This clonotype was sampled from a woman between 18 and 29 years old in good health and CMV-seronegative. The chain joins TRBV28 to TRBJ2-7; TRBD2 matches at 10 bases. The CDR3 sequence is CASSFWTSGSYEQYF. The CDR3 DNA reads as TGTGCCAGCAGTTTCTGGACTAGCGGCTCCTACGAGCAGTACTTC.